This TCR beta chain was obtained from a study of OX40 agonist ivuxolimab in advanced cancers. Study-wide points: By week 6 at 0.1 to 3.0 mg/kg, blood CD4+ and CD8+ T cells had expanded clonally.

TCRdb's copy holds only in-frame clones and misses some; the assay was immunoSEQ multiplex PCR. The data contain more than 15,000 clones, almost 85% of them seen just once; the ten biggest clones take up approximately 2.5%. On this clone itself: What it recognizes is unknown.

V trimming: 7 bases; J trimming: 9 bases; junction bases outside the gene matches: 8. The germline gives CDR1 SEHNR, CDR2 FQNEAQ (reference sequence). CDR3 size: 12 residues. Sample: CD4+ or CD8+ T cells sorted from blood, taken in a trial of the OX40 agonist ivuxolimab. This chain joins TRBV7-9 and TRBJ1-1; TRBD1 matches at 7 bases. This receptor was identified in an adult with an advanced solid tumor such as melanoma, head and neck, liver or kidney cancer. The chain's CDR3 is CASTSTGVQAFF. In DNA, the CDR3 is TGTGCCAGCACCTCAACAGGGGTTCAAGCTTTCTTT.